This TCR beta chain was identified during a study of cytomegalovirus exposure and HLA in healthy donors. Findings of the study overall: Earlier analysis looked at TCR beta V segments, and most were productive about 87% or about 30% of the time. It was reported that TCR beta sequences correctly inferred the HLA-A and HLA-B alleles for most subjects. Reportedly, a later analysis found an Asian-associated ancestry cluster had fewer N-insertions than the roughly 670-donor mean.

Looked up from germline, CDR1 is KGHSH and CDR2 is LQKENI. Trimming took off 4 bases at V and 7 bases at J, with 10 bases between the two ends. The CDR3 length is 13 residues. Notes on this clone: Its antigen remains unknown.

PCR employed 60 Vbeta and 13 Jbeta primers. In the authors' workflow: In a later analysis, the count reached 80 million or so unique TCR beta chains, with roughly 11 million shared. The assay was immunoSEQ multiplex PCR, and TCRdb's table has in-frame clones only and misses some. V, J and clone size derive from that table, while D and trimming were established from the DNA sequence. The sample records 90,000 or so clones, 70% to 75% being singletons. The sample consisted of PBMCs. This chain joins TRBV18 and TRBJ2-2; no definite D call. The source of this sequence is a woman aged 18 to 35 in good health and CMV-seropositive. The CDR3 nucleotides read TGTGCCAGCTCACTAGAGTCCCGCGGGGAGCTGTTTTTT. It is translated as CASSLESRGELFF. The variable domain in full, completed from reference TRBV18 and TRBJ2-2, reads NAGVMQNPRHLVRRRGQEARLRCSPMKGHSHVYWYRQLPEEGLKFMVYLQKENIIDESGMPKERFSAEFPKEGPSILRIQQVVRGDSAAYFCASSLESRGELFFGEGSRLTVL.